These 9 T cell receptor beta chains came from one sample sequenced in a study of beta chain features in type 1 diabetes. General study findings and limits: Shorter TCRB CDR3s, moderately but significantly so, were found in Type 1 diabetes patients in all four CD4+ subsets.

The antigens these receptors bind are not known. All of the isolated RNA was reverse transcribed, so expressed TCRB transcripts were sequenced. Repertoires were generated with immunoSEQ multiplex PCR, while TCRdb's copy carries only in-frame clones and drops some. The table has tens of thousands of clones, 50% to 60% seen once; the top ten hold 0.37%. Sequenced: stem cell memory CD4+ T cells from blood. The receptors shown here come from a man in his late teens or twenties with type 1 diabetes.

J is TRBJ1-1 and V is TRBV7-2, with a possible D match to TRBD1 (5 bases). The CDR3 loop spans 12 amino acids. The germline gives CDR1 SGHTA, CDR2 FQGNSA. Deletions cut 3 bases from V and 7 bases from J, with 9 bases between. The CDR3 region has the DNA TGTGCCAGCAGCTTTGACAGACTTGAAGCTTTCTTT. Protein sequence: CASSFDRLEAFF.

CDR3 in amino acids: CAISERGGENEHF. For the CDR3, the DNA is TGTGCCATCAGTGAGAGGGGGGGGGAGAACGAGCATTTT. V is TRBV10-3 and J is TRBJ1-5; the D gene is possibly TRBD1 (6 bases). The germline V gene has CDR1 ENHRY and CDR2 SYGVKD. V dropped 2 bases and J dropped 14 bases, with 16 bases sitting between them. CDR3 length: 13 residues.

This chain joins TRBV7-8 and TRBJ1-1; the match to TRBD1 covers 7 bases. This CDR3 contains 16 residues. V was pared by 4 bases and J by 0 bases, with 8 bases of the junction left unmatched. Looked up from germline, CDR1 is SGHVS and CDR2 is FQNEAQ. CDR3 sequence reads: CASSSTTGIMNTEAFF. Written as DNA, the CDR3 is TGTGCCAGCAGCTCAACGACAGGGATAATGAACACTGAAGCTTTCTTT.

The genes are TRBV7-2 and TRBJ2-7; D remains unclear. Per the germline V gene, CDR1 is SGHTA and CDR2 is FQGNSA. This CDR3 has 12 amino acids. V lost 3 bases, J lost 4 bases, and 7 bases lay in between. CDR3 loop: CASSFYQYEQYF. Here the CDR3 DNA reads TGTGCCAGCAGCTTTTACCAGTACGAGCAGTACTTC. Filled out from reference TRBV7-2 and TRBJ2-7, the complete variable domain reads GAGVSQSPSNKVTEKGKDVELRCDPISGHTALYWYRQSLGQGLEFLIYFQGNSAPDKSGLPSDRFSAERTGGSVSTLTIQRTQQEDSAVYLCASSFYQYEQYFGPGTRLTVT.

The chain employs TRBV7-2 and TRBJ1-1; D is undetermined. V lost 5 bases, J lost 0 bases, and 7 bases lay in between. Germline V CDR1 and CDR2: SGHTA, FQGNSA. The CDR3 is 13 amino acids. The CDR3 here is CASSPRLNTEAFF. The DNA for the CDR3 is TGTGCCAGCAGCCCCCGGTTGAACACTGAAGCTTTCTTT.

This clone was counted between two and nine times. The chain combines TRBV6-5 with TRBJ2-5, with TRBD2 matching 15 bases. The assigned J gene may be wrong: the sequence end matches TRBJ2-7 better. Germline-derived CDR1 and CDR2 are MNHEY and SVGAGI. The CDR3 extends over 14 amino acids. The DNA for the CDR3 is TGTGCCAGCTCGAGGGGACTAGCGGGAGGCGAGCAGTACTTC. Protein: CASSRGLAGGEQYF.

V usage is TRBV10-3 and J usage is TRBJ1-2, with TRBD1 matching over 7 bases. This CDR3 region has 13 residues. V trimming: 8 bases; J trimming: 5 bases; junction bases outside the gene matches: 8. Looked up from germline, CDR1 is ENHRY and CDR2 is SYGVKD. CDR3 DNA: TGTGCCATCTCCGGGACAGTGGATTATGGCTACACCTTC. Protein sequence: CAISGTVDYGYTF.

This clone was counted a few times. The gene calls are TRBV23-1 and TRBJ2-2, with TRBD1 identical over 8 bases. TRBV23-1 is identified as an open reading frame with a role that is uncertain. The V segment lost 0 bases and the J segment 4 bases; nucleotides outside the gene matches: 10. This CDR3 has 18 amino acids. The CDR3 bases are TGCGCCAGCAGTCAATCTGGGGGCAGGGGGCTTGGCACCGGGGAGCTGTTTTTT. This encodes CASSQSGGRGLGTGELFF.

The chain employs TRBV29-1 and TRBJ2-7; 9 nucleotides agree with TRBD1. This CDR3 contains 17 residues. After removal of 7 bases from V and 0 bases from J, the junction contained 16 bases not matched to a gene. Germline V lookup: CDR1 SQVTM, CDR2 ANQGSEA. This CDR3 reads CSAGGSGGTGFSYEQYF. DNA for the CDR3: TGCAGCGCCGGGGGGTCGGGCGGGACAGGGTTCTCCTACGAGCAGTACTTC.